This entry concerns a single T cell receptor beta chain. Germline is not matched at one junction end, which may reflect a read error. The length of the CDR3 is 14 residues. From germline, CDR1 is SGHVS and CDR2 FNYEAQ. As to treatment: preoperative locoregional IRX-2 cytokine immunotherapy. This phase Ib study tested locoregional IRX-2 cytokine immunotherapy given before surgery. These data belong to a study of preoperative IRX-2 immunotherapy in early breast cancer. Generated by immunoSEQ multiplex PCR, the TCRdb table keeps only in-frame clones and is missing some. The data contain around 10,000 clones, around 85% of them seen just once; the ten biggest clones take up 5.6%.

The sequence derives from a human donor with breast cancer. Material: lymph node tissue, obtained before IRX-2 immunotherapy. This chain links TRBV7-6 with TRBJ2-7; the D is unclear. In DNA, the CDR3 is TGTGCTAGCACCCCCGGTTTAAGCTCCTACGAGCAGTACTTC. This codes for CASTPGLSSYEQYF.